Listed below are T cell receptor beta chains from one sample, sequenced in a study of post-analysis software for immune sequencing data. TCRdb recomputed calls from the PCR reads with MiXCR, one row per CDR3 protein. The profile shows hundreds of thousands of distinct CDR3 sequences, about 27% of them singletons. Specimen: blood. The receptors derive from a girl aged 10 to 17 with multiple sclerosis. Both conserved end residues are part of each CDR3. A D gene is named only where the DNA matches it firmly. Some rows mark clone size as missing; the rest say once, few, many or name a class of expanded clone.

d_gene	abundance	len	v_gene	j_gene	CDR3aa	CDR3nt
-	-	15	TRBV27	TRBJ1-1	CASSSWTAMNTEAFF	TGTGCCAGCAGTTCCTGGACGGCTATGAACACTGAAGCTTTCTTT
-	few	18	TRBV20-1	TRBJ2-3	CSARDDGVRGPSSDTQYF	TGCAGTGCTAGAGACGATGGGGTCCGGGGGCCAAGCTCAGATACGCAGTATTTT
-	few	15	TRBV12-3/TRBV12-4	TRBJ2-7	CASSFEAGYSYEQYF	TGTGCCAGCAGTTTTGAGGCGGGGTACTCCTACGAGCAGTACTTC
-	few	14	TRBV9	TRBJ2-5	CASNVQGGLETQYF	TGTGCCAGCAACGTGCAGGGGGGTTTAGAGACCCAGTACTTC
TRBD1	-	17	TRBV20-1	TRBJ1-2	CSAREPGQGRRDYGYTF	TGCAGTGCTAGAGAACCGGGACAGGGGAGAAGGGACTATGGCTACACCTTC
TRBD1	-	17	TRBV7-9	TRBJ2-6	CASSDRTGWGVANVLTF	TGTGCCAGCAGCGACCGGACAGGGTGGGGCGTAGCCAACGTCCTGACTTTC
-	few	12	TRBV5-1	TRBJ1-2	CASLPGLHGYTF	TGCGCCAGCCTACCCGGGTTGCATGGCTACACCTTC
TRBD1	few	15	TRBV20-1	TRBJ2-3	CSARDMDRGADTQYF	TGCAGTGCTAGAGATATGGACAGGGGGGCAGATACGCAGTATTTT
-	few	12	TRBV27	TRBJ2-1	CASSGGPGEQFF	TGTGCCAGCAGCGGAGGGCCGGGTGAGCAGTTCTTC
-	once	15	TRBV20-1	TRBJ1-1	CSARDTPRVGTEAFF	TGCAGTGCTAGGGACACCCCCAGGGTGGGGACTGAAGCTTTCTTT
-	-	15	TRBV4-2	TRBJ1-2	CASSPDSQTNYGYTF	TGTGCCAGCAGCCCAGATTCCCAGACTAACTATGGCTACACCTTC
TRBD1	many	14	TRBV20-1	TRBJ2-7	CSASGTGITYEQYF	TGCAGTGCTTCCGGGACAGGGATTACCTACGAGCAGTACTTC
-	few	15	TRBV27	TRBJ2-5	CASSLAGRRGETQYF	TGTGCCAGCAGTTTAGCAGGGAGGCGAGGGGAGACCCAGTACTTC
TRBD2	many	16	TRBV4-1	TRBJ2-1	CASSRGLAGSYNEQFF	TGCGCCAGCAGCCGCGGACTAGCGGGGTCCTACAATGAGCAGTTCTTC
-	-	12	TRBV20-1	TRBJ1-2	CSARAPNNGYTF	TGCAGTGCTAGAGCCCCAAATAATGGCTACACCTTC
TRBD2	-	15	TRBV9	TRBJ2-1	CASSGSGTPYNEQFF	TGTGCCAGCAGCGGTAGCGGGACCCCCTACAATGAGCAGTTCTTC
-	few	17	TRBV20-1	TRBJ2-1	CSARDREGLSIYNEQFF	TGCAGTGCTAGAGATCGGGAAGGGCTTAGCATCTACAATGAGCAGTTCTTC
-	few	13	TRBV20-1	TRBJ2-7	CSAPTGYSYEQYF	TGCAGTGCCCCGACAGGCTATTCCTACGAGCAGTACTTC
-	-	13	TRBV28	TRBJ2-7	CASKWAGNCEQYF	TGTGCCAGCAAATGGGCAGGGAACTGCGAGCAGTACTTC